Only one count was recorded for the clone carrying this T cell receptor (beta chain). Ten milliliters of peripheral blood were drawn from each donor. The source of the sample is a study of blood T cells in healthy people across ages. Together with a sample-barcoded 5' primer, a J-beta primer mix was included in a second PCR lasting roughly 6 to 12 cycles. TCRdb independently ran MiXCR on the 5' RACE reads; one entry per CDR3 protein. The sample comprises more than 900,000 distinct CDR3 sequences, about 29% of which are singletons, and 10% rests with the top ten. This same sample was also part of a study on T cells of mothers and their children.

Source material: blood. The TCR was taken from a woman aged 40-49 years in good health.

The CDR3 region is CASTLVGVGGAYNEQFF. The CDR3 DNA sequence: TGTGCCAGCACTCTAGTGGGGGTGGGGGGGGCCTACAATGAGCAGTTCTTC. This chain uses TRBV7-2 with TRBJ2-1, with 7 bases aligning to TRBD2. The CDR3 consists of 17 residues. The V and J ends lost 7 bases and 2 bases, in that order; junction bases with no gene match: 14. Looked up from germline, CDR1 is SGHTA and CDR2 is FQGNSA.